This T cell receptor (beta chain) was found in a study of PD-L1 blockade in urothelial cancer. This table comes from immunoSEQ multiplex PCR, and its TCRdb copy is limited to in-frame clones, with some not included. The table lists 60,000 to 75,000 clones, roughly 86% of them singletons. The time point here: pretreatment peripheral blood. This sequence originates from a man aged 55 to 70 with urothelial cancer. Specimen: PBMCs, collected around atezolizumab (anti-PD-L1) treatment.

The CDR3 DNA is TGCGCCAGCAGCCAAGAGTGGATGGCTAGCGGGGGCAAGGAGACCCAGTACTTC. Its translation is CASSQEWMASGGKETQYF. The chain has TRBV4-1 and TRBJ2-5; the match to TRBD2 covers 10 bases. V was clipped by 0 bases and J by 5 bases; unmatched bases: 12. The CDR3 sequence is 18 residues long. Germline V gene lookup returns CDR1 MGHRA and CDR2 YSYEKL.